This T cell receptor (beta chain) derives from a study of neurological immune-mediated disorders. There are 12 residues in the CDR3. Germline CDR1 is SGHTA and CDR2 is FQGNSA. V lost 7 bases to trimming and J lost 5 bases, with 11 bases between them. TCRdb redid the calling of the 5' RACE reads with MiXCR, one entry per CDR3 protein. The sample yields about 80,000 distinct CDR3 sequences, approximately 5.8% seen once. This clonotype showed up many times. Time point specified: longitudinal time-point 2. The unsorted libraries originated from 2 million PBMCs kept at -80 C. The chain recombines TRBV7-2 with TRBJ2-5; D gene uncertain. The source material was PBMCs. This clonotype was sampled from a woman aged 55-69 years with multiple sclerosis. The CDR3 coding sequence is TGTGCCAGCACCCCCTCCGGGGAGACCCAGTACTTC. It yields the protein CASTPSGETQYF.